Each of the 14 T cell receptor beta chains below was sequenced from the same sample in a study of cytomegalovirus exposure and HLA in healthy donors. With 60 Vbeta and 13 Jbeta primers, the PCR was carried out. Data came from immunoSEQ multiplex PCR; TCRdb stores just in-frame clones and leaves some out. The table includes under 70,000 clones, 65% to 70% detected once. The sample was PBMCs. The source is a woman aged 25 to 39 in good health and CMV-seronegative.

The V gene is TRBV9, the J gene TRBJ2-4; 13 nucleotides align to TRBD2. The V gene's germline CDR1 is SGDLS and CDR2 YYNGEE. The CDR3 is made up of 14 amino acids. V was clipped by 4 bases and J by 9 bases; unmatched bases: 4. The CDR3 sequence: CASSPRTSGSIQYF. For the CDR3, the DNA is TGTGCCAGCAGCCCACGGACTAGCGGGAGCATTCAGTACTTC.

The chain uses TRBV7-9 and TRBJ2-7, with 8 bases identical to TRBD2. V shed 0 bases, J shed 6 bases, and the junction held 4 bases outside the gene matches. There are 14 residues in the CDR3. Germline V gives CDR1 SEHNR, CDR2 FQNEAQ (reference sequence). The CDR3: CASSLALTSGEQYF. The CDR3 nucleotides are TGTGCCAGCAGCTTAGCGCTAACTAGCGGCGAGCAGTACTTC.

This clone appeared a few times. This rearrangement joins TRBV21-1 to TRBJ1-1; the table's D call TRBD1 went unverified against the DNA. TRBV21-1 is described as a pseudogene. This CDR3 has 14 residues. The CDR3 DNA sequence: TGTGCCAGCAGGCCCGGGACAGGGGTCACTGAAGCTTTCTTT. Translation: CASRPGTGVTEAFF.

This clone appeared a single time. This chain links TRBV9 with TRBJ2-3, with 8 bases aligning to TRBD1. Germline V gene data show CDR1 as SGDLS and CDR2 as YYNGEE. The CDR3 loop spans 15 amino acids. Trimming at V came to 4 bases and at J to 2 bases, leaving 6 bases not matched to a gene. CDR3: CASSLRQGITDTQYF. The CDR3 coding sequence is TGTGCCAGCAGCTTGAGACAGGGGATCACAGATACGCAGTATTTT.

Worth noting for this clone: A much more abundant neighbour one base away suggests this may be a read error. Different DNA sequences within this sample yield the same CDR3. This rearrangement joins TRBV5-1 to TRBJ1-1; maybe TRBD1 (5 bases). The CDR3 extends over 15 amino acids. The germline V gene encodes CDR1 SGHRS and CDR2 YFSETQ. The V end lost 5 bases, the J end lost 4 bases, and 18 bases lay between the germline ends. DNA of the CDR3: TGCGCCAGCAGTCAGGGTCAATCAAGGGGCACTGAAGCTTTCTTT. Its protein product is CASSQGQSRGTEAFF.

CDR3 coding DNA: TGTGCTAGTGGTCATTGGGGGGAGCCCTATGGCTACACCTTC. It is translated as CASGHWGEPYGYTF. The chain links TRBV12-5 to TRBJ1-2; a possible D gene is TRBD1 (5 bases). Trimming cost V 5 bases and J 4 bases, with 14 bases left between them. The germline V gene has CDR1 LGHNT and CDR2 FRNRAP. This CDR3 comprises 14 residues.

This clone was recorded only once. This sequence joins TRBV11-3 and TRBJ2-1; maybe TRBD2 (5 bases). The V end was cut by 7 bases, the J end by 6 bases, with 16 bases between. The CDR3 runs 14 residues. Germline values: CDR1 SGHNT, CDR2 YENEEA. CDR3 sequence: CASTTRAGGNEQFF. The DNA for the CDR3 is TGTGCCAGCACCACCCGGGCTGGAGGCAATGAGCAGTTCTTC.

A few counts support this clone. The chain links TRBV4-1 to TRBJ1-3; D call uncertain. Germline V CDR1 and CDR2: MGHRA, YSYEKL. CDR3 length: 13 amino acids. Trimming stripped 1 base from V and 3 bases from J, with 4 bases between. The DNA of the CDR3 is TGCGCCAGCAGCCAAGCCTTTGGAAACACCATATATTTT. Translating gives CASSQAFGNTIYF.

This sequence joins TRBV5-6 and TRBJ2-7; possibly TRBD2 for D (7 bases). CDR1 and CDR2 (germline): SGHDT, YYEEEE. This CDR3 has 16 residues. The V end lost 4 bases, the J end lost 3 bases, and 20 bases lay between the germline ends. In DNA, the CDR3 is TGTGCCAGCAGCGAGTGGGGGGGCGGGGTCCGCTACGAGCAGTACTTC. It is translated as CASSEWGGGVRYEQYF.

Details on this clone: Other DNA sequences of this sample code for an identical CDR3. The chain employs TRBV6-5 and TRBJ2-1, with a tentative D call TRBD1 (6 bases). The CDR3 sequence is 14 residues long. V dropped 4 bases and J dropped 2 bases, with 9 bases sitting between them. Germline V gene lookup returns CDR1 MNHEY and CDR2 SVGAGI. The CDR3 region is CASSFRGAYNEQFF. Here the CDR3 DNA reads TGTGCCAGCAGTTTCAGGGGTGCCTACAATGAGCAGTTCTTC.

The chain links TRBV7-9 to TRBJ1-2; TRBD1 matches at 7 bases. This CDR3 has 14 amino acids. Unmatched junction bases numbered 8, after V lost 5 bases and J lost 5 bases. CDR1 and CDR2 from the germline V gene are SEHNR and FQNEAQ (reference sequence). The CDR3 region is CASSPRTGLYGYTF. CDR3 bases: TGTGCCAGCAGCCCCCGGACAGGCTTATATGGCTACACCTTC. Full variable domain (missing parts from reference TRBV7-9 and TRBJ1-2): DTGVSQNPRHKITKRGQNVTFRCDPISEHNRLYWYRQTLGQGPEFLTYFQNEAQLEKSRLLSDRFSAERPKGSFSTLEIQRTEQGDSAMYLCASSPRTGLYGYTFGSGTRLTVV.

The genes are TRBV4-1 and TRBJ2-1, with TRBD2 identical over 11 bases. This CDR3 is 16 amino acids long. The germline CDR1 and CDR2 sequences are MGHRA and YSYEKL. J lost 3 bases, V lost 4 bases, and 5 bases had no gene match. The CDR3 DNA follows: TGCGCCAGCAGCCCCCGACTAGCGGGGAGCTACAATGAGCAGTTCTTC. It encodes CASSPRLAGSYNEQFF.

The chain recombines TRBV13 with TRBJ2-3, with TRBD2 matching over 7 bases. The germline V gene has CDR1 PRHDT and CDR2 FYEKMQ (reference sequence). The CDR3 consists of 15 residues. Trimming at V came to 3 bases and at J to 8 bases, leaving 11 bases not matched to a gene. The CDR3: CASSLGGGRGGTQYF. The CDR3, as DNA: TGTGCCAGCAGCTTGGGGGGGGGTCGAGGCGGTACGCAGTATTTT.

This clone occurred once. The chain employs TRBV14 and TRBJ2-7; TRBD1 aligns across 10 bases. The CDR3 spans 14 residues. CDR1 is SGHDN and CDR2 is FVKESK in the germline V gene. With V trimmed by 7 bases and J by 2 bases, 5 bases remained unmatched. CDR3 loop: CASMPGTGAYEQYF. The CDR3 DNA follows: TGTGCCAGCATGCCCGGGACAGGGGCCTACGAGCAGTACTTC.